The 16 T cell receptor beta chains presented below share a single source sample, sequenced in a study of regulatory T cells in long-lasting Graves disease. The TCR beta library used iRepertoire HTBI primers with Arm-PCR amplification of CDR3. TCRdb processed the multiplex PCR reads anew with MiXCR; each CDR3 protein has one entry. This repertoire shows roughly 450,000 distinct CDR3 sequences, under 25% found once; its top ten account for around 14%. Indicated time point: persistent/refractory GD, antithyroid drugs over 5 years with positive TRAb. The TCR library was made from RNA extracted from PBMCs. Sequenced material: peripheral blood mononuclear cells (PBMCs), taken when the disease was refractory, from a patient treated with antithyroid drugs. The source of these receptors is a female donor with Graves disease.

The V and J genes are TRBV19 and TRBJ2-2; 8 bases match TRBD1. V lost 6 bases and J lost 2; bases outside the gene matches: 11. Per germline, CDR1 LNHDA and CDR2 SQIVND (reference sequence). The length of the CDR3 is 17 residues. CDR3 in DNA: TGTGCCAGTAGCCCCGATTGGGGGACAGGAAACACCGGGGAGCTGTTTTTT. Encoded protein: CASSPDWGTGNTGELFF.

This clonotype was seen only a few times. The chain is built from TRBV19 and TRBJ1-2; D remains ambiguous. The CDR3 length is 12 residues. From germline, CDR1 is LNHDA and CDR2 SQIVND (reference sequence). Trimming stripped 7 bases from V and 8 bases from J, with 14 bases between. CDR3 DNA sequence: TGTGCCAGTATAGGTCTAACAGTCGGCTACACCTTC. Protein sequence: CASIGLTVGYTF.

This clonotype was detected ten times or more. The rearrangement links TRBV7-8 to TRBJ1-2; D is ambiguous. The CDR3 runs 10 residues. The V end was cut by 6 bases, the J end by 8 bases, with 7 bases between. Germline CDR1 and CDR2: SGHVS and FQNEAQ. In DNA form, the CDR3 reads TGTGCCAGCAGGGGCGACGGCTACACCTTC. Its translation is CASRGDGYTF.

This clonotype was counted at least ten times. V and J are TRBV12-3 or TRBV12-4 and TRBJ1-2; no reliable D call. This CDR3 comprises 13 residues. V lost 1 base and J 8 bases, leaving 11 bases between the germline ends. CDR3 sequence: CASSLDVDLGYTF. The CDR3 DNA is TGTGCCAGCAGTTTAGACGTGGACCTAGGCTACACCTTC.

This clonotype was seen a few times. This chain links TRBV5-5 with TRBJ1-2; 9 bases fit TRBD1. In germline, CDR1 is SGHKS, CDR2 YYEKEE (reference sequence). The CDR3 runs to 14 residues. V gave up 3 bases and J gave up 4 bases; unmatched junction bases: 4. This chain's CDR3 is CASSYTGGPYGYTF. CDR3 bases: TGTGCCAGCAGCTACACAGGGGGCCCCTATGGCTACACCTTC.

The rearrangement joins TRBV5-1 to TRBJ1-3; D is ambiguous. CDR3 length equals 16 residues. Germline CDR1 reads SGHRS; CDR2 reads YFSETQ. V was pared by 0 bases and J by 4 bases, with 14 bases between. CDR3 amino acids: CASSLAGSGHGNTIYF. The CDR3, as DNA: TGCGCCAGCAGCTTGGCAGGATCGGGCCACGGAAACACCATATATTTT.

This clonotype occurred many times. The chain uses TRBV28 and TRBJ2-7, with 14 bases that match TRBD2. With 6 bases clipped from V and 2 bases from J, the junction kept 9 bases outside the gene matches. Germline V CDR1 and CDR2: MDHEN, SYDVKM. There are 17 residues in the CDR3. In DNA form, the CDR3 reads TGTGCCAGCAGCCGACCGGGACTAGCGGGGGTCACCTACGAGCAGTACTTC. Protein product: CASSRPGLAGVTYEQYF.

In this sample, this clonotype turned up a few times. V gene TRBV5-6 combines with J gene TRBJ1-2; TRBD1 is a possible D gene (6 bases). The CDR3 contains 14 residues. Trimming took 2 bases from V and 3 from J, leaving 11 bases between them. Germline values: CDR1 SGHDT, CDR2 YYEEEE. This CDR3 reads CASSFVQGYYGYTF. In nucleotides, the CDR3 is TGTGCCAGCAGCTTCGTGCAGGGGTACTATGGCTACACCTTC.

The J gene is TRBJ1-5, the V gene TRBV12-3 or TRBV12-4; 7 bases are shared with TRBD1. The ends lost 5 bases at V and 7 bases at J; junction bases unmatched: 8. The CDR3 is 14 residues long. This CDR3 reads CASSLTGERQPQHF. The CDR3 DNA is TGTGCCAGCAGTCTCACAGGGGAACGACAGCCCCAGCATTTT.

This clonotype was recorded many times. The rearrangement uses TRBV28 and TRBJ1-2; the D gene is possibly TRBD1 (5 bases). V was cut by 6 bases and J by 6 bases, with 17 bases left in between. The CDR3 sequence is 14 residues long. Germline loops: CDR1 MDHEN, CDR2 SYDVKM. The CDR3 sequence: CASRPAGRADGYTF. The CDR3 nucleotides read TGTGCCAGCAGACCCGCAGGCAGGGCCGATGGCTACACCTTC.

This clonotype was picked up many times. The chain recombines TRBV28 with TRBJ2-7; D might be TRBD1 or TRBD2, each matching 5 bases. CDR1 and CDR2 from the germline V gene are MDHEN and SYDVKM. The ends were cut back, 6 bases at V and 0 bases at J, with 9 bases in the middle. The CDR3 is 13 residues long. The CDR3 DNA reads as TGTGCCAGCAGGAGGGACGCCTCCTACGAGCAGTACTTC. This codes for CASRRDASYEQYF.

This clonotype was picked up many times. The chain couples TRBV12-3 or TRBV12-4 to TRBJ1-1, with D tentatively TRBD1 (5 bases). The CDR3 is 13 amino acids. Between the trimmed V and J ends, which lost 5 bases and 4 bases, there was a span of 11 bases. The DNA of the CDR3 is TGTGCCAGCAGTAAGGGGCCGGGCACTGAAGCTTTCTTT. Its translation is CASSKGPGTEAFF.

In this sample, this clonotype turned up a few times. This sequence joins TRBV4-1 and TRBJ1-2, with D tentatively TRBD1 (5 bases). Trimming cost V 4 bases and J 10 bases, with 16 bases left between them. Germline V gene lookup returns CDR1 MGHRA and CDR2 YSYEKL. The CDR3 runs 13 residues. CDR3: CASSRRDFLTYTF. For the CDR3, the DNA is TGCGCCAGCAGCCGCAGGGATTTCCTAACCTACACCTTC.

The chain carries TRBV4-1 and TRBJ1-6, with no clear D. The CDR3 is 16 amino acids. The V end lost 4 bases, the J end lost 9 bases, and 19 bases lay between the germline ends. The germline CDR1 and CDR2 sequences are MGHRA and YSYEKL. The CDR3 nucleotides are TGCGCCAGCAGCCCTAGTTCGGCCACGTGGGGTTCACCCCTCCACTTT. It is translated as CASSPSSATWGSPLHF.

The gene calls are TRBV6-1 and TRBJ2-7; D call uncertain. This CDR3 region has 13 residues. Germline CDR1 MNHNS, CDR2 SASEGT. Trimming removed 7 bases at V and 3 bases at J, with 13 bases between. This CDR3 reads CASKVTNYYEQYF. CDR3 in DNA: TGTGCCAGCAAAGTGACAAACTACTACGAGCAGTACTTC.

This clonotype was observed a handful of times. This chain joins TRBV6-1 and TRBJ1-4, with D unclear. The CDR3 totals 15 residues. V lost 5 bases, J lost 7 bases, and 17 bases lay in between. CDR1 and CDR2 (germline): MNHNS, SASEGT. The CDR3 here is CASSPVGSRAEKLFF. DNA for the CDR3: TGTGCCAGCAGTCCGGTGGGCAGTAGAGCTGAAAAACTGTTTTTT.